These 11 T cell receptor beta chains share one sample of origin, sequenced in a study of shared clonotypes between healthy human individuals. Clones were read by immunoSEQ multiplex PCR, and TCRdb kept only the in-frame ones, dropping some. The sample has about 490,000 clones, roughly 80% seen once. The sample taken for sequencing was PBMCs. The receptors here all came from a woman aged 40 to 50 in good health. Some clones in this sample may be carry-over from other donors' samples.

This clone has more than one count but fewer than ten. The DNA for the CDR3 is TGTGCCAGCAGTTCACAATCCCTCTTTGGGCAGTACTTC. Translating it yields CASSSQSLFGQYF. The chain couples TRBV28 to TRBJ2-7; D is ambiguous. V shed 4 bases and J shed 9 bases, with 16 bases lying between them. The length of the CDR3 is 13 residues. Germline V CDR1 and CDR2: MDHEN, SYDVKM.

The chain couples TRBV4-1 to TRBJ2-7, with TRBD2 matching over 7 bases. This CDR3 has 15 amino acids. V dropped 1 base and J dropped 6; count of bases not matched to a gene: 9. The germline V gene encodes CDR1 MGHRA and CDR2 YSYEKL. The CDR3: CASSQVPAGPGEQYF. CDR3 nucleotide sequence: TGCGCCAGCAGCCAAGTGCCAGCGGGACCGGGCGAGCAGTACTTC.

The gene calls are TRBV6-6 and TRBJ1-1; D is unclear. The germline V gene has CDR1 MNHNY and CDR2 SVGAGI (reference sequence). V dropped 5 bases and J dropped 8 bases, with 12 bases sitting between them. The CDR3 is 12 residues long. The CDR3 DNA reads as TGTGCCAGCAGTGGACCGGGTCCGGAAGCTTTCTTT. Its protein product is CASSGPGPEAFF.

With regard to this clone: A much larger clone differs by one base, so this may be a read error. This sequence joins TRBV6-4 and TRBJ2-1; TRBD2 is a possible D gene (6 bases). Germline loops: CDR1 MRHNA, CDR2 SNTAGT. Deletions cut 4 bases from V and 0 bases from J, with 19 bases between. This CDR3 region has 18 residues. The CDR3: CASSVGLTPISSYNEQFF. CDR3 in DNA: TGTGCCAGCAGTGTGGGACTGACACCAATCAGCTCCTACAATGAGCAGTTCTTC.

Remarks on this clone: The identical CDR3 is also encoded by other nucleotide sequences in the sample. The V call is TRBV5-1, the J call TRBJ2-5; no firm D call. V lost 4 bases and J 4 bases, leaving 11 bases between the germline ends. The germline V gene has CDR1 SGHRS and CDR2 YFSETQ. CDR3 size: 13 residues. The CDR3 loop is CASSLGQGETQYF. In nucleotides, the CDR3 is TGCGCCAGCAGCCTCGGGCAAGGAGAGACCCAGTACTTC.

Of note for this clone: A far larger clone differs by one base, so this is likely a read error. The genes are TRBV7-9 and TRBJ2-7, with 10 bases matching TRBD1. J gave up 2 bases and V 5 bases, and 3 bases lay outside the gene matches. The CDR3 is 14 amino acids. In germline, CDR1 is SEHNR, CDR2 FQNEAQ (reference sequence). The CDR3 is CASSSGQGAYEQYF. The CDR3 DNA is TGTGCCAGCAGCAGCGGACAGGGGGCCTACGAGCAGTACTTC.

The V gene is TRBV4-1, the J gene TRBJ1-1, with unresolved D. From germline, CDR1 is MGHRA and CDR2 YSYEKL. The CDR3 length is 12 residues. V was trimmed by 0 bases and J by 4 bases, leaving 3 bases between them. The CDR3 here is CASSQDSTEAFF. In nucleotides, the CDR3 is TGCGCCAGCAGCCAAGACAGCACTGAAGCTTTCTTT.

The chain combines TRBV6-1 with TRBJ2-2; unclear D gene. This CDR3 is built from 14 residues. Trimming pared 4 bases from V and 3 bases from J, leaving 9 bases between. The germline gives CDR1 MNHNS, CDR2 SASEGT. CDR3: CASSVTAYTGELFF. DNA of the CDR3: TGTGCCAGCAGTGTTACAGCCTACACCGGGGAGCTGTTTTTT.

As concerns this clone: With a far larger clone one base away, a read error is the likely cause. The chain links TRBV5-4 to TRBJ1-4; D gene ambiguous. This CDR3 contains 15 residues. Germline assignment: CDR1 SGHNT and CDR2 YYREEE (reference sequence). The V gene lost 5 bases and the J gene lost 3 bases, with 14 bases spanning the gap. The CDR3 bases are TGTGCCAGCAGTTCGTCGCGTCGCGCTAATGAAAAACTGTTTTTT. Residues: CASSSSRRANEKLFF.

This clone is a singleton in its sample. The V and J genes are TRBV19 and TRBJ2-7; 9 bases line up with TRBD2. After removal of 3 bases from V and 2 bases from J, the junction contained 17 bases not matched to a gene. This CDR3 contains 19 residues. Germline V CDR1 and CDR2: LNHDA, SQIVND (reference sequence). CDR3 in DNA: TGTGCCAGTAGTATGTATATGTTAGCGGGAGAAAGAACGGCCTACGAGCAGTACTTC. Amino acids: CASSMYMLAGERTAYEQYF. Based on the CDR3 plus reference TRBV19 and TRBJ2-7, the full variable domain is DGGITQSPKYLFRKEGQNVTLSCEQNLNHDAMYWYRQDPGQGLRLIYYSQIVNDFQKGDIAEGYSVSREKKESFPLTVTSAQKNPTAFYLCASSMYMLAGERTAYEQYFGPGTRLTVT.

In this sample, this clone turned up a few times. V usage is TRBV7-2 and J usage is TRBJ1-2; 7 bases match TRBD1. Germline values: CDR1 SGHTA, CDR2 FQGNSA. The CDR3 extends over 13 amino acids. After removal of 4 bases from V and 6 bases from J, the junction contained 5 bases not matched to a gene. The CDR3 sequence: CASSSRQGDGYTF. The CDR3 nucleotides are TGTGCCAGCAGCTCTAGACAGGGAGATGGCTACACCTTC.